This T cell receptor (beta chain) was recovered during a study of T cell responses to AZD1222 COVID-19 vaccine. Germline V gene lookup returns CDR1 SGHTA and CDR2 FQGNSA. The CDR3 covers 15 residues. Losses at the gene ends were 5 bases for V and 2 bases for J; bases not matched to a gene: 8. The table came from immunoSEQ multiplex PCR; TCRdb's copy has only in-frame clones and leaves some out. Counted here are about 150,000 clones, roughly nine tenths occurring once; the ten biggest clones make up 6.9%. The chain has TRBV7-2 and TRBJ1-1; 7 bases map to TRBD1. The sequence came from an adult who had recovered from COVID-19. Source: peripheral blood, taken after recovery from COVID-19. The CDR3 reads CASSKTGALNTEAFF. The CDR3, as DNA: TGTGCCAGCAGCAAAACAGGGGCGCTAAACACTGAAGCTTTCTTT.